The rows below give T cell receptor beta chains drawn from one sample of a study of T-cell reconstitution after alpha-beta-depleted transplantation in children. TCRdb re-analysed the PCR reads in MiXCR, keeping a single row per CDR3 protein. The sample has 150,000 to 200,000 distinct CDR3 sequences, roughly 7.5% seen once. Sequenced here: PBMCs from the stem cell graft donor, sampled from the stem cell graft. Every receptor here comes from a human donor who donated a stem cell graft to a child with Wiskott-Aldrich syndrome. The CDR3 runs from the conserved cysteine through the conserved F or W. The order of the fields is D gene, V gene, J gene, clone size, CDR3 protein, CDR3 DNA. The D gene is left open where the match is weak. Clone size is shown for a subset of rows, as once, few, many or a class of expanded clone.

>TRBD1|TRBV7-6|TRBJ2-1|many
CASSSLTGGEFNEQFF
TGTGCCAGCAGCTCCCTAACAGGGGGCGAGTTCAATGAGCAGTTCTTC
>TRBD1|TRBV5-6|TRBJ1-2|many
CASSFVSRDRDGYTF
TGTGCCAGCAGCTTTGTTTCGCGGGACAGGGATGGCTACACCTTC
>TRBD2|TRBV2|TRBJ2-1|-
CASSEAGGNNEQFF
TGTGCCAGCAGTGAAGCGGGGGGGAACAATGAGCAGTTCTTC
>-|TRBV7-6|TRBJ2-1|-
CASSLARAPGGDEQFF
TGTGCCAGCAGCTTAGCGCGGGCCCCAGGGGGGGATGAGCAGTTCTTC
>-|TRBV18|TRBJ1-1|-
CASSPVSLGNTEAFF
TGTGCCAGCTCACCGGTCAGTCTGGGGAACACTGAAGCTTTCTTT
>-|TRBV24-1|TRBJ2-1|many
CATSDSPDGYYNEQFF
TGTGCCACCAGTGATTCCCCCGACGGATACTACAATGAGCAGTTCTTC
>-|TRBV5-1|TRBJ2-5|-
CASSLFSLQGYWSETQYF
TGCGCCAGCAGCTTGTTCTCGCTCCAGGGATATTGGAGTGAGACCCAGTACTTC
>TRBD1|TRBV7-9|TRBJ1-2|-
CASSLSQGGGYTF
TGTGCCAGCAGCTTAAGTCAGGGGGGTGGCTACACCTTC
>-|TRBV6-1|TRBJ2-2|many
CASSLSPSTGELFF
TGTGCCAGCTCCTTATCCCCTAGCACCGGGGAGCTGTTTTTT
>TRBD2|TRBV5-1|TRBJ2-7|many
CASSLGHGRYEQYF
TGCGCCAGCAGCTTGGGACACGGGAGGTACGAGCAGTACTTC
>-|TRBV5-4|TRBJ2-7|-
CASTATGPYEQYF
TGTGCCAGCACCGCGACAGGTCCTTACGAGCAGTACTTC
>TRBD1|TRBV6-1|TRBJ2-7|many
CASSGRQGYEQYF
TGTGCCAGCAGTGGTCGACAGGGCTACGAGCAGTACTTC